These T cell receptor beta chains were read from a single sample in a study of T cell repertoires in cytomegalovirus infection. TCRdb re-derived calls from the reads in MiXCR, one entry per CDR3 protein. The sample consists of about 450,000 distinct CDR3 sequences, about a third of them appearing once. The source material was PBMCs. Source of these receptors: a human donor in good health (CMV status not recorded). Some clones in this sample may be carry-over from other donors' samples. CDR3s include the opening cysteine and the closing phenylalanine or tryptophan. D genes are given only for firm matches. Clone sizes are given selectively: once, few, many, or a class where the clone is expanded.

TGTGCCAGCAGTTTATCCTCCTCACACAGGGGAACGAACACTGAAGCTTTCTTT,CASSLSSSHRGTNTEAFF,TRBD1,TRBV12-3/TRBV12-4,many,TRBJ1-1
TGTGCCAGCAGTGTATGGGCAGCCAACACCGGGGAGCTGTTTTTT,CASSVWAANTGELFF,.,TRBV2,.,TRBJ2-2
TGTGCCAGCAGCTTCCAGGGCGGCACTGAAGCTTTCTTT,CASSFQGGTEAFF,.,TRBV7-8,many,TRBJ1-1
TGTGCCAGCAGCTCGGGACAGGGGTTTTTAGAAGGCTACACCTTC,CASSSGQGFLEGYTF,TRBD1,TRBV7-9,many,TRBJ1-2
TGTGCCAGCAGCTCACTGACCCAGGGTACGCAGTATTTT,CASSSLTQGTQYF,.,TRBV7-3,few,TRBJ2-3
TGTGCCAGCAGTTTCCGGCCCGGGAACACTGAAGCTTTCTTT,CASSFRPGNTEAFF,.,TRBV12-3/TRBV12-4,.,TRBJ1-1
TGTGCCAGCAGTACAGAGAATTCACCCCTCCACTTT,CASSTENSPLHF,.,TRBV5-5,.,TRBJ1-6
TGTGCCAGCAGCATCCCTAGCGGGGGGGGGGCAGATACGCAGTATTTT,CASSIPSGGGADTQYF,TRBD2,TRBV5-4,few,TRBJ2-3
TGTGCCATCAGCACCGCAGGGGGCACCTATGGCTCCACCTTC,CAISTAGGTYGSTF,TRBD1,TRBV7-8,.,TRBJ1-2
TGTGCCAGCAGCTTAGCCACTCCCAGGGGAGACTATGGCTACACCTTC,CASSLATPRGDYGYTF,.,TRBV7-6,few,TRBJ1-2
TGTGCCAGCAGCAGAGGAGGCACAGATACGCAGTATTTT,CASSRGGTDTQYF,.,TRBV7-6,many,TRBJ2-3
TGCGCCAGCAGCACCAGACAGGGGAATTCACCCCTCCACTTT,CASSTRQGNSPLHF,TRBD1,TRBV5-1,.,TRBJ1-6
TGCGCCAGCAGCGCGAACCCGGGACAGCAGAATTCACCCCTCCACTTT,CASSANPGQQNSPLHF,TRBD1,TRBV5-1,few,TRBJ1-6
TGTGCCAGCAGTTTATCCCACAGGGCGGGAAATCAGCCCCAGCATTTT,CASSLSHRAGNQPQHF,.,TRBV27,few,TRBJ1-5
TGTGCCAGCAGCCCCAGAGCGGGGGGCTTAGATACGCAGTATTTT,CASSPRAGGLDTQYF,TRBD2,TRBV11-2,few,TRBJ2-3
TGTGCCAGCAGCGGCGGGGCCGCCTACGAGCAGTACTTC,CASSGGAAYEQYF,.,TRBV9,.,TRBJ2-7
TGTGCCAGCAGCCCCCGTGGGGGCCTAGGAGAGCAGTTCTTC,CASSPRGGLGEQFF,.,TRBV11-2,many,TRBJ2-1
TGTGCCAGCAGTTACCGGAATCGATCCCCGAACACCGGGGAGCTGTTTTTT,CASSYRNRSPNTGELFF,.,TRBV6-2/TRBV6-3,few,TRBJ2-2
TGTGCCAGCAGTATCTACGGGGGCATCGACGAGCAGTACTTC,CASSIYGGIDEQYF,.,TRBV12-3/TRBV12-4,.,TRBJ2-7
TGTGCCAGCAGCTTATTCTGGACAGGGGGGGTTGAAAAACTGTTTTTT,CASSLFWTGGVEKLFF,TRBD1,TRBV7-6,few,TRBJ1-4
TGTGCCAGCAGTACCCCCCAGGGGGCCTCCTACAATGAGCAGTTCTTC,CASSTPQGASYNEQFF,TRBD1,TRBV12-3/TRBV12-4,few,TRBJ2-1
TGTGCCAGCAGCCGGGACCTAAGCGTTTCCTACGAGCAGTACTTC,CASSRDLSVSYEQYF,.,TRBV4-2,many,TRBJ2-7
TGTGCCAGCAGCCTCCGTCGGACAGCCCTTATGGGGTACAATGAGCAGTTCTTC,CASSLRRTALMGYNEQFF,.,TRBV7-6,many,TRBJ2-1
TGTGCCAGCAGCCTTAGCGGGGGGGCCAGGGCCAACGTCCTGACTTTC,CASSLSGGARANVLTF,TRBD2,TRBV5-8,many,TRBJ2-6
TGTGCCAGAAGCTTAGCGCCGACGGGGGCACCCCTCCACTTT,CARSLAPTGAPLHF,.,TRBV7-2,once,TRBJ1-6
TGTGCCAGCAGCTTAGCCCACAACCCCTCCTATGGCTACACCTTC,CASSLAHNPSYGYTF,.,TRBV7-2,many,TRBJ1-2
TGTGCCAGCAGTTACCCCGGGGGAAGGGAAGGGTACGAGCAGTACTTC,CASSYPGGREGYEQYF,.,TRBV6-6,once,TRBJ2-7
TGTGCCAGCCGTCCCCGGTCTGGACACACCATATATTTT,CASRPRSGHTIYF,.,TRBV7-4,.,TRBJ1-3
TGTGCCAGCAGCTTAAGTAGCGGGGGGGTCTACAATGAGCAGTTCTTC,CASSLSSGGVYNEQFF,TRBD2,TRBV7-2,many,TRBJ2-1
TGTGCCATCATACCGGTCGTCACGTGGGATGATCAGTTCTTC,CAIIPVVTWDDQFF,.,TRBV27,.,TRBJ2-1
TGCGCCAGCAGCCAAGATCATCAGGGGGCCTATAGCAATCAGCCCCAGCATTTT,CASSQDHQGAYSNQPQHF,TRBD1,TRBV4-1,.,TRBJ1-5
TGTGCCAGCAGTTTTCGGGACAGGGCTTCCTTTAATTCCTACGAGCAGTACTTC,CASSFRDRASFNSYEQYF,TRBD1,TRBV27,few,TRBJ2-7
TGTGCCAGCCAAGGAATCGGTTCATTTTACGAGCAGTACTTC,CASQGIGSFYEQYF,.,TRBV28,few,TRBJ2-7
TGTGCCAGCAGCCCTTCAGGAGCTAATGAAAAACTGTTTTTT,CASSPSGANEKLFF,.,TRBV12-3/TRBV12-4,once,TRBJ1-4
TGTGCCAGCATCTCGCGGAGGGGTGTTAATGAGCAGTGCTTC,CASISRRGVNEQCF,.,TRBV7-2,.,TRBJ2-1
TGTGCCAGCAGCGTAGGGTTGGGAGCTGGAAACACCATATATTTT,CASSVGLGAGNTIYF,.,TRBV9,.,TRBJ1-3
TGTGCCAGCAGCTTAGTGGGTCGGGAGTCCCAGTACTTC,CASSLVGRESQYF,.,TRBV7-2,few,TRBJ2-5
TGCGCCAGCAGCCATGTTGCGGCGGGGGGCACGTACGAGCAGTACTTC,CASSHVAAGGTYEQYF,TRBD2,TRBV4-3,.,TRBJ2-7
TGTGCCAGCAGCTCTTCCCGACTAGCGGGGGAAGAGACCCAGTACTTC,CASSSSRLAGEETQYF,TRBD2,TRBV7-9,many,TRBJ2-5
TGTGCCAGCAGCGCGGGGGACAGGGCTTACGAGCAGTACTTC,CASSAGDRAYEQYF,TRBD1,TRBV9,once,TRBJ2-7
TGTGCCAGCAGCTCGGGCAAGGGGAGTGAAAAACTGTTTTTT,CASSSGKGSEKLFF,.,TRBV7-9,.,TRBJ1-4
TGTGCCAGCAGTGCTTTAAGGAACACCGGGGAGCTGTTTTTT,CASSALRNTGELFF,.,TRBV6-1,.,TRBJ2-2
TGTGCCAGTAGTATGCCAGGTGGAGGTCAGCCCCAGCATTTT,CASSMPGGGQPQHF,.,TRBV19,.,TRBJ1-5
TGTGCCAGCTCACCACCGGTGGGAAATTCACCCCTCCACTTT,CASSPPVGNSPLHF,.,TRBV18,.,TRBJ1-6
TGTGCCAGCGAATCCGGAGGTCAGCCCCAGCATTTT,CASESGGQPQHF,.,TRBV6-6,.,TRBJ1-5
TGTGCCAGCAGCTTAGTGCCACAGTCGACTGGGGCCAACGTCCTGACTTTC,CASSLVPQSTGANVLTF,.,TRBV7-6,few,TRBJ2-6
TGTGCCAGCAGCTTAACCAAGAACACTGAAGCTTTCTTT,CASSLTKNTEAFF,.,TRBV7-3,many,TRBJ1-1
TGTGCCAGCAGCGGGGGACAGGGGAATGAAAAACTGTTTTTT,CASSGGQGNEKLFF,TRBD1,TRBV9,.,TRBJ1-4
TGTGCCAGCAGCTGGTCAGGGGCGCTAGCGGGGAATGAGCAGTTATTC,CASSWSGALAGNEQLF,TRBD2,TRBV7-3,.,TRBJ2-1
TGCAGCGTTCATAACATCGGGACAGCGAGAATGATGCAGTTCTTC,CSVHNIGTARMMQFF,TRBD1,TRBV29-1,many,TRBJ2-1
TGTGCCACACGGACAGGGAATGATCATCAGCCCCAGCATTTT,CATRTGNDHQPQHF,TRBD1,TRBV6-1,few,TRBJ1-5
TGTGCCAGCAGTGCGGGACTAGCGGTTTCCCAGTACTTC,CASSAGLAVSQYF,TRBD2,TRBV6-1,.,TRBJ2-5
TGTGCCAGCAGTTCTACGGGGGATACGCAGTATTTT,CASSSTGDTQYF,.,TRBV7-2,many,TRBJ2-3
TGTGCCAGTAGTATGTACAGGGAACTGAACACTGAAGCTTTCTTT,CASSMYRELNTEAFF,.,TRBV19,.,TRBJ1-1
TGTGCCAGCAGTGTGGAGTGGGACTTGGCCTACGAGCAGTACTTC,CASSVEWDLAYEQYF,.,TRBV7-8,many,TRBJ2-7
TGTGCCAGCAGCTTAGCAAAGACTAGGGAAGAGACCCAGTACTTC,CASSLAKTREETQYF,.,TRBV7-2,few,TRBJ2-5
TGTGCCAGCAGAATAGGACGGAGCTACGAGCAGTACTTC,CASRIGRSYEQYF,.,TRBV6-2/TRBV6-3,few,TRBJ2-7